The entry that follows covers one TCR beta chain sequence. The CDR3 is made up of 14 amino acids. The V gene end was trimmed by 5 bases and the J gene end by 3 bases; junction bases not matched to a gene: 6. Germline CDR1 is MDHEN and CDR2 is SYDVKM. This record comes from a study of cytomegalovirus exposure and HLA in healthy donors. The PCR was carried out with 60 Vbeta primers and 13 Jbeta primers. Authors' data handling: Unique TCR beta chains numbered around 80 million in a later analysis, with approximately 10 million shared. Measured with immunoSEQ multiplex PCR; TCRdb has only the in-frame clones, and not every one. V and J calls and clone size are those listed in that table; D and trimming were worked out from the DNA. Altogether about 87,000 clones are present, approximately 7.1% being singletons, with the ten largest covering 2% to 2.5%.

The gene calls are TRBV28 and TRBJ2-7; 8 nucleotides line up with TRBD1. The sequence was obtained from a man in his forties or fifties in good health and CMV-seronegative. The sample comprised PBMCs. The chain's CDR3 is CASSLTGVNYEQYF. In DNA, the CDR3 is TGTGCCAGCAGTCTGACAGGGGTTAACTACGAGCAGTACTTC.